This TCR beta chain was profiled in a study of early T cells in non-severe SARS-CoV-2 infection. Study overall: From unsorted whole blood, bulk RNA was sequenced, and the chains remained unpaired. Findings of the study overall: Matching against VDJdb likely underestimated virus-specific expansions, favoring anti-spike CD8.

In regard to this clonotype: Antigen unknown.

Individual cDNA molecules received unique molecular identifiers. In TCRdb, the 5' RACE reads were re-called with MiXCR into one record per CDR3 protein. In the table there are around 52,000 distinct CDR3 sequences, around 12% of which are singletons. The CDR3 spans 14 residues. The germline V gene encodes CDR1 MDHEN and CDR2 SYDVKM. The V end was cut by 2 bases, the J end by 2 bases, with 10 bases between. Specimen: whole blood. This rearrangement joins TRBV28 to TRBJ2-7, with D perhaps matching TRBD1 (6 bases). This receptor was taken from an adult who was a healthcare worker with PCR-confirmed SARS-CoV-2 infection or an uninfected control (not recorded which). This chain's CDR3 is CASSLTGLAYEQYF. The CDR3 bases are TGTGCCAGCAGTTTAACAGGGTTAGCCTACGAGCAGTACTTC.